The 31 T cell receptor beta chains below come from one sample, sequenced in a study of pediatric ulcerative colitis. Method: immunoSEQ multiplex PCR; TCRdb's copy keeps in-frame clones and lacks some. The sample holds 25,000 to 35,000 clones, roughly 78% seen once. Sequenced material: blood. These receptors came from a boy between 10 and 17 years old with severe ulcerative colitis.

The chain is built from TRBV6-5 and TRBJ1-2, with a possible D match to TRBD1 (6 bases). From germline, CDR1 is MNHEY and CDR2 SVGAGI. The V gene lost 4 bases and the J gene lost 3 bases, with 18 bases spanning the gap. The CDR3 totals 16 residues. The CDR3: CASSSLRGGAYYGYTF. The CDR3 region has the DNA TGTGCCAGCAGTTCCCTCCGCGGGGGCGCGTACTATGGCTACACCTTC.

This clone is categorized as medium-sized. The rearrangement links TRBV27 to TRBJ2-7; D is undetermined. The V gene's germline CDR1 is MNHEY and CDR2 SMNVEV (reference sequence). Trimming pared 4 bases from V and 5 bases from J, leaving 12 bases between. The length of the CDR3 is 13 residues. The CDR3: CASSSPPGDEQYF. CDR3 sequence (DNA): TGTGCCAGCAGTTCCCCTCCCGGCGACGAGCAGTACTTC.

This clone occurred a few times. The chain uses TRBV2 and TRBJ1-6; D not certain. Germline-derived CDR1 and CDR2 are SNHLY and FYNNEI. V shed 1 base and J shed 8 bases, with 9 bases lying between them. The length of the CDR3 is 14 residues. Here the CDR3 DNA reads TGTGCCAGCAGTGAAGAGCGAGGAGATTCACCCCTCCACTTT. Protein sequence: CASSEERGDSPLHF.

The chain combines TRBV30 with TRBJ2-1; a weak D match, TRBD2 (5 bases). Per germline, CDR1 GTSNPN and CDR2 SVGIG (reference sequence). The CDR3 is 15 amino acids. With 5 bases removed from V and 0 bases from J, the gap between germline ends came to 14 bases. In DNA, the CDR3 is TGTGCCTGGGCCTCCGGGGTGAGCTCCTACAATGAGCAGTTCTTC. As protein: CAWASGVSSYNEQFF.

This chain joins TRBV19 and TRBJ1-5, with 8 positions matching TRBD1. Trimming removed 5 bases from V and 4 bases from J; junction bases left unmatched: 13. Germline CDR1 reads LNHDA; CDR2 reads SQIVND (reference sequence). CDR3 length: 17 amino acids. For the CDR3, the DNA is TGTGCCAGTAGTCCCGGATCGCGGACAGGGAAAAATCAGCCCCAGCATTTT. Protein: CASSPGSRTGKNQPQHF. The full variable domain, its missing parts supplied by reference TRBV19 and TRBJ1-5, is DGGITQSPKYLFRKEGQNVTLSCEQNLNHDAMYWYRQDPGQGLRLIYYSQIVNDFQKGDIAEGYSVSREKKESFPLTVTSAQKNPTAFYLCASSPGSRTGKNQPQHFGDGTRLSIL.

The chain carries TRBV5-1 and TRBJ2-2; tentatively, D is TRBD1 or TRBD2 (6 bases each). V was clipped by 4 bases and J by 7 bases, with 20 bases between them. This CDR3 comprises 16 residues. In germline, CDR1 is SGHRS, CDR2 YFSETQ. This CDR3 reads CASSLPTGAQGGELFF. CDR3 DNA: TGCGCCAGCAGCCTCCCTACGGGGGCCCAAGGCGGGGAGCTGTTTTTT. Based on the CDR3 plus reference TRBV5-1 and TRBJ2-2, the full variable domain is KAGVTQTPRYLIKTRGQQVTLSCSPISGHRSVSWYQQTPGQGLQFLFEYFSETQRNKGNFPGRFSGRQFSNSRSEMNVSTLELGDSALYLCASSLPTGAQGGELFFGEGSRLTVL.

This clone is a singleton in its sample. V usage is TRBV28 and J usage is TRBJ2-1; weak D call: TRBD2 (6 bases). Trimming took off 7 bases at V and 7 bases at J, with 8 bases between the two ends. The CDR3 runs 11 residues. Per germline, CDR1 MDHEN and CDR2 SYDVKM. CDR3 DNA sequence: TGTGCCAGCACGGGGAGGAATGAGCAGTTCTTC. It codes for CASTGRNEQFF.

The V call is TRBV30, the J call TRBJ1-1; 7 nucleotides line up with TRBD1. The CDR3 has 13 residues. Trimming cost V 3 bases and J 4 bases; bases outside gene matches: 5. Looked up from germline, CDR1 is GTSNPN and CDR2 is SVGIG (reference sequence). CDR3 nucleotide sequence: TGTGCCTGGAGGAGGGGGCCCAGCACTGAAGCTTTCTTT. Protein: CAWRRGPSTEAFF. The variable domain in full, with the rest retrieved from reference TRBV30 and TRBJ1-1, is SQTIHQWPATLVQPVGSPLSLECTVEGTSNPNLYWYRQAAGRGLQLLFYSVGIGQISSEVPQNLSASRPQDRQFILSSKKLLLSDSGFYLCAWRRGPSTEAFFGQGTRLTVV.

The chain carries TRBV9 and TRBJ2-2; D gene ambiguous. From germline, CDR1 is SGDLS and CDR2 YYNGEE. Trimming shortened V by 4 bases and J by 7 bases, and 11 bases separated the two germline ends. The CDR3 has 13 residues. The CDR3: CASSIYTGGELFF. CDR3 nucleotides: TGTGCCAGCAGCATTTACACCGGCGGGGAGCTGTTTTTT.

This chain uses TRBV6-1 with TRBJ2-7, with D tentatively TRBD1 (5 bases). V shed 4 bases and J shed 0 bases, with 13 bases lying between them. Germline lookup yields CDR1 MNHNS and CDR2 SASEGT. The CDR3 is 15 residues long. CDR3 in DNA: TGTGCCAGCAGTGGTGCGACGACAGCCTCCTACGAGCAGTACTTC. Translating it yields CASSGATTASYEQYF.

The rearrangement uses TRBV29-1 and TRBJ1-2; D is ambiguous. V lost 4 bases, J lost 0 bases, and 12 bases lay in between. CDR3 length: 14 amino acids. Germline V CDR1 and CDR2: SQVTM, ANQGSEA. CDR3 coding DNA: TGCAGCGTTGTCGTGAACAGCGCTAACTATGGCTACACCTTC. Translating it yields CSVVVNSANYGYTF.

The chain's CDR3 is CAWIPTGRYNSPLHF. CDR3 DNA: TGTGCCTGGATTCCGACAGGGCGATATAATTCACCCCTCCACTTT. This rearrangement joins TRBV30 to TRBJ1-6; 7 bases align to TRBD1. Looked up from germline, CDR1 is GTSNPN and CDR2 is SVGIG (reference sequence). The V segment lost 4 bases and the J segment 4 bases; nucleotides outside the gene matches: 7. The CDR3 totals 15 residues.

The chain has TRBV6-5 and TRBJ1-5; maybe TRBD1 (6 bases). The ends were cut back, 5 bases at V and 15 bases at J, with 14 bases in the middle. CDR1 MNHEY and CDR2 SVGAGI come from the germline V gene. The CDR3 has 11 residues. Here the CDR3 reads CASSDTGTSHF. CDR3 DNA sequence: TGTGCCAGCAGTGATACAGGGACCTCGCATTTT.

The chain uses TRBV18 and TRBJ2-1; 8 bases agree with TRBD1. V was clipped by 6 bases and J by 0 bases; unmatched bases: 10. This CDR3 is 17 amino acids long. Germline values: CDR1 KGHSH, CDR2 LQKENI. The CDR3 bases are TGTGCCAGCTCGCCCCCAGGGGGCCGTCCCTCCTACAATGAGCAGTTCTTC. This translates into CASSPPGGRPSYNEQFF.

This clone was counted only a few times. The chain is built from TRBV6-5 and TRBJ2-3; 9 bases map to TRBD1. Germline-derived CDR1 and CDR2 are MNHEY and SVGAGI. CDR3 size: 14 residues. V lost 5 bases and J lost 3; bases outside the gene matches: 3. This chain's CDR3 is CASSEGQGTDTQYF. CDR3 DNA: TGTGCCAGCAGTGAAGGACAGGGGACAGATACGCAGTATTTT.

The J gene is TRBJ2-7, the V gene TRBV21-1; the D segment call TRBD1 is taken from the table without a DNA check. TRBV21-1 is classified as a pseudogene. The CDR3 covers 14 residues. As DNA, the CDR3 is TGTGCCAGCAGTCAGGGCTGGGGGCTCTACGAGCAGTACTTC. It yields the protein CASSQGWGLYEQYF.

In its sample, this clone was seen a few times. The chain combines TRBV7-9 with TRBJ1-2, with D tentatively TRBD1 (5 bases). The V end was cut by 5 bases, the J end by 4 bases, with 14 bases between. Germline assignment: CDR1 SEHNR and CDR2 FQNEAQ (reference sequence). The CDR3 length is 14 residues. The CDR3 sequence is CASSPGQISYGYTF. For the CDR3, the DNA is TGTGCCAGCAGCCCGGGGCAGATATCCTATGGCTACACCTTC.

The CDR3 loop reads CASRGDHGSTYGYTF. The DNA for the CDR3 is TGTGCCAGCCGTGGGGATCACGGGTCCACCTATGGCTACACCTTC. The genes are TRBV6-5 and TRBJ1-2; D is uncertain. Trimming pared 8 bases from V and 4 bases from J, leaving 20 bases between. Germline lookup yields CDR1 MNHEY and CDR2 SVGAGI. CDR3 length: 15 amino acids.

This chain joins TRBV9 and TRBJ2-7; D is ambiguous. CDR3 length: 13 residues. Germline V gene sequence: CDR1 SGDLS, CDR2 YYNGEE. The germline V and J ends were trimmed by 3 bases and 6 bases, with 13 bases remaining between them. CDR3 protein: CASSASKLTEQYF. The CDR3 coding sequence is TGTGCCAGCAGCGCATCTAAGTTAACCGAGCAGTACTTC.

This clone was picked up one time. V is TRBV18 and J is TRBJ2-2, with D perhaps assigned TRBD1 or TRBD2 (5 bases each). The V end was cut by 4 bases, the J end by 1 base, with 10 bases between. Germline CDR1 reads KGHSH; CDR2 reads LQKENI. The CDR3 is 15 amino acids. CDR3 residues: CASSREGLNTGELFF. CDR3 DNA: TGTGCCAGCTCACGCGAGGGGCTGAACACCGGGGAGCTGTTTTTT.

The table lists this clone with a few counts. The chain couples TRBV10-2 to TRBJ2-7; 7 positions agree with TRBD2. Germline-derived CDR1 and CDR2 are WSHSY and SAAADI. V trimming: 7 bases; J trimming: 6 bases; junction bases outside the gene matches: 6. This CDR3 contains 12 residues. DNA for the CDR3: TGCGCCAGCATGGGACTATTCGGCGAGCAGTACTTC. This gives the protein CASMGLFGEQYF.

This clone has only one observation. The CDR3 sequence is CASSPRTGVGFDEQFF. CDR3 coding DNA: TGTGCCAGCAGCCCCCGGACAGGGGTAGGATTCGATGAGCAGTTCTTC. The genes are TRBV7-9 and TRBJ2-1; TRBD1 matches 9 bases. The CDR3 is made up of 16 amino acids. The trim removed 5 bases at V and 8 bases at J, leaving 13 bases unmatched. Germline-derived CDR1 and CDR2 are SEHNR and FQNEAQ (reference sequence).

The V call is TRBV6-5, the J call TRBJ2-4, with a tentative D call TRBD1 (6 bases). The V end lost 7 bases, the J end lost 9 bases, and 19 bases lay between the germline ends. The CDR3 has 14 residues. Per the germline V gene, CDR1 is MNHEY and CDR2 is SVGAGI. CDR3 coding DNA: TGTGCCAGCAAAGCCAGGGGAGTGAATCGCATTCAGTACTTC. The encoded protein is CASKARGVNRIQYF.

V usage is TRBV7-2 and J usage is TRBJ2-7; D possibly corresponds to TRBD2 (7 bases). Germline CDR1 SGHTA, CDR2 FQGNSA. Deletions cut 5 bases from V and 3 bases from J, with 17 bases between. The CDR3 is made up of 15 amino acids. CDR3 amino acids: CASSAGGRKLYEQYF. CDR3 sequence (DNA): TGTGCCAGCAGCGCCGGGGGGCGGAAGCTCTACGAGCAGTACTTC.

This chain links TRBV7-2 with TRBJ1-6; D call uncertain. With 10 bases removed from V and 8 bases from J, the gap between germline ends came to 15 bases. Germline CDR1 reads SGHTA; CDR2 reads FQGNSA. This CDR3 region has 13 residues. CDR3 DNA sequence: TGTGCCACTACAACGGCCCCCTATTCACCCCTCCACTTT. It codes for CATTTAPYSPLHF.

This CDR3 reads CASSRDSGGHYNEQFF. The DNA for the CDR3 is TGTGCCAGCAGCCGGGATAGCGGGGGACATTACAATGAGCAGTTCTTC. The chain links TRBV4-2 to TRBJ2-1, with 9 bases identical to TRBD2. The V and J ends lost 4 bases and 4 bases, in that order; junction bases with no gene match: 8. The CDR3 has 16 residues. The germline V gene has CDR1 LGHNA and CDR2 YNFKEQ.

The V call is TRBV7-6, the J call TRBJ2-7, with D possibly being TRBD1 (6 bases). This CDR3 has 15 residues. Per germline, CDR1 SGHVS and CDR2 FNYEAQ. Trimming removed 5 bases from V and 0 bases from J, with 14 bases in between. CDR3 loop: CASSALGQSSYEQYF. The CDR3 DNA sequence: TGTGCCAGCAGCGCCCTTGGACAGAGCTCCTACGAGCAGTACTTC.

The V gene is TRBV9, the J gene TRBJ1-2; D is possibly TRBD1 (5 bases). The germline V and J ends were trimmed by 1 base and 5 bases, with 15 bases remaining between them. CDR1 and CDR2 (germline): SGDLS, YYNGEE. This CDR3 spans 15 amino acids. The CDR3 region is CASSVRGTEDYGYTF. CDR3 nucleotides: TGTGCCAGCAGCGTAAGAGGGACGGAGGATTATGGCTACACCTTC.

The genes are TRBV4-3 and TRBJ1-3; 9 nucleotides align to TRBD1. The length of the CDR3 is 16 residues. Germline CDR1 is LGHNA and CDR2 is YSLEER. J was trimmed by 4 bases and V by 3 bases; bases with no gene match: 7. This CDR3 is CASSQVQGAQGNTIYF. CDR3 coding DNA: TGCGCCAGCAGCCAGGTACAGGGGGCGCAAGGAAACACCATATATTTT.

The chain is built from TRBV5-6 and TRBJ1-1; no definite D call. Trimming took off 1 base at V and 3 bases at J, with 7 bases between the two ends. The V gene's germline CDR1 is SGHDT and CDR2 YYEEEE. The CDR3 consists of 13 residues. In DNA form, the CDR3 reads TGTGCCAGCAGCTTGAGCCAGTACACTGAAGCTTTCTTT. It codes for CASSLSQYTEAFF.

The chain combines TRBV30 with TRBJ2-3, with D tentatively TRBD1 (6 bases). Between the trimmed V and J ends, which lost 4 bases and 2 bases, there was a span of 16 bases. CDR1 and CDR2 from the germline V gene are GTSNPN and SVGIG (reference sequence). The CDR3 extends over 15 amino acids. The chain's CDR3 is CAWTVQQGPTDTQYF. The CDR3 bases are TGTGCCTGGACAGTTCAACAGGGACCCACAGATACGCAGTATTTT.